This T cell receptor beta chain was captured in a study of blood T cell repertoires in COVID-19. At the level of the study: The cDNA or gDNA used as material had been derived from T cells, B-cell-depleted T cells, or PBMCs.

Sequencing was performed with immunoSEQ multiplex PCR; in TCRdb, only in-frame clones are kept and a portion is missing. Among 150,000 to 200,000 clones, 60% to 80% were seen once, and the ten largest hold approximately 15%. Recovered Cohort 3 donors showed two negative PCRs, clearance, or symptom resolution. The sequenced sample was PBMCs or T cells enriched from blood (not recorded which). The clonotype comes from a woman in her forties or fifties who had recovered from COVID-19.

The DNA for the CDR3 is TGTGCCAGCAGCTCGAACTACAGGAATGAGCAGTTCTTC. Translating gives CASSSNYRNEQFF. The rearrangement links TRBV9 to TRBJ2-1; TRBD1 might be the D (5 bases). Germline CDR1 reads SGDLS; CDR2 reads YYNGEE. CDR3 size: 13 residues. Trimming stripped 4 bases from V and 7 bases from J, with 12 bases between.